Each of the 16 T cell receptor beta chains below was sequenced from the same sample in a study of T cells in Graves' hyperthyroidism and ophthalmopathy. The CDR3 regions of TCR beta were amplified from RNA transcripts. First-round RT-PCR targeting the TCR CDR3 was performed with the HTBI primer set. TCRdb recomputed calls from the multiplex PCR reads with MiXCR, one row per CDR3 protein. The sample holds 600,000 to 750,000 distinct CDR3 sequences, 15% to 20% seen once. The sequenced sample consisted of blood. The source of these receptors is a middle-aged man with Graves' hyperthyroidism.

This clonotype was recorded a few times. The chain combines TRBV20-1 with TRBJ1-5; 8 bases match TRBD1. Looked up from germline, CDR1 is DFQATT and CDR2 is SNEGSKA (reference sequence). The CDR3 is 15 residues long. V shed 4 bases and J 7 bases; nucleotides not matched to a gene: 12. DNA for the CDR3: TGCAGTGCTACTATTTTAGGACAGGGAGGACAGCCCCAGCATTTT. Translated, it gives CSATILGQGGQPQHF.

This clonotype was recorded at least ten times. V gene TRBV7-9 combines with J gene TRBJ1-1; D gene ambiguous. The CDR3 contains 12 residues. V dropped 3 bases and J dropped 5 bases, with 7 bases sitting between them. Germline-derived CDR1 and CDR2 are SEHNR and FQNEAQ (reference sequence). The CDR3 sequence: CASSFTETEAFF. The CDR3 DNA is TGTGCCAGCAGCTTCACAGAAACTGAAGCTTTCTTT.

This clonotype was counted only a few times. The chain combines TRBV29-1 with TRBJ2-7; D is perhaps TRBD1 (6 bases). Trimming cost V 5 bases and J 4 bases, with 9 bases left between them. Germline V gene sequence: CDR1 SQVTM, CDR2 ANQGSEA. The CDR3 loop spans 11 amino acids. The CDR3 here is CSVQGSYEQYF. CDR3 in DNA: TGCAGCGTTCAGGGGTCGTACGAGCAGTACTTC.

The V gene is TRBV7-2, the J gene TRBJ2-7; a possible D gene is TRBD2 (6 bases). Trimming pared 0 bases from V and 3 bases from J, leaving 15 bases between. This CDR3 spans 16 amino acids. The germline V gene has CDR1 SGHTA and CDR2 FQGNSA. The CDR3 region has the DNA TGTGCCAGCAGCTTAGCCGAGGGACTCCCGGGCTACGAGCAGTACTTC. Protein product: CASSLAEGLPGYEQYF.

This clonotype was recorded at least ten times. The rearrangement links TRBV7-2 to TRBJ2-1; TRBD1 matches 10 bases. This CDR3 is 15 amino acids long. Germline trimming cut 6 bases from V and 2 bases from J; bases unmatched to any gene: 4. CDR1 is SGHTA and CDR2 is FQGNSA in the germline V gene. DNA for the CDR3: TGTGCCAGCAGTAGGGACAGGGGTACCTACAATGAGCAGTTCTTC. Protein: CASSRDRGTYNEQFF.

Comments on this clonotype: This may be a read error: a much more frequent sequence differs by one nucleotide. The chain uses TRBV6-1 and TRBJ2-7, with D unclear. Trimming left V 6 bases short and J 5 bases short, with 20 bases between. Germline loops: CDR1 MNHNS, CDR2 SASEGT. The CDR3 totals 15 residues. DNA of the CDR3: TGTGCCAGCAGCCCCTGGATCGCAGGTACCCACGAGCAGTACTTC. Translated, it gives CASSPWIAGTHEQYF.

CDR3 coding DNA: TGTGCCAGCGGAGGAGGCGGCATAGCCAAAAACATTCAGTACTTC. Translated: CASGGGGIAKNIQYF. The chain employs TRBV7-2 and TRBJ2-4, with D possibly matching TRBD2 (5 bases). The germline gives CDR1 SGHTA, CDR2 FQGNSA. V was trimmed by 8 bases and J by 0 bases, leaving 14 bases between them. The CDR3 has 15 amino acids.

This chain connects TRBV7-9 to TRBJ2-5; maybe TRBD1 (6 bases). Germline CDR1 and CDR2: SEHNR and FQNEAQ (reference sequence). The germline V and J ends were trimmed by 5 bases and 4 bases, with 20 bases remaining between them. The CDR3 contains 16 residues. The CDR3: CASSESVGAFRETQYF. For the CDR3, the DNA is TGTGCCAGCAGCGAAAGTGTGGGGGCATTTCGAGAGACCCAGTACTTC.

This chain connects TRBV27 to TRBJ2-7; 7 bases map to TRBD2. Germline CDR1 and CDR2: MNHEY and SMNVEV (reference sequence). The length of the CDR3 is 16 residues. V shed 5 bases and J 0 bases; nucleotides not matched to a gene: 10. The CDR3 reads CASSPLSRENSYEQYF. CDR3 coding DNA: TGTGCCAGCAGTCCCCTCTCGCGGGAGAACTCCTACGAGCAGTACTTC.

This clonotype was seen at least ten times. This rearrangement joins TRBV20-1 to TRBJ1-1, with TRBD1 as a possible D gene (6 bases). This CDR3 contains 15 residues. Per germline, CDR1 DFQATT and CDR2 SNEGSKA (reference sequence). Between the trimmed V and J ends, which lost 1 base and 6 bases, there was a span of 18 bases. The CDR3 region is CSARGRDIRVSEAFF. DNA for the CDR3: TGCAGTGCTAGAGGACGGGACATTAGGGTATCTGAAGCTTTCTTT.

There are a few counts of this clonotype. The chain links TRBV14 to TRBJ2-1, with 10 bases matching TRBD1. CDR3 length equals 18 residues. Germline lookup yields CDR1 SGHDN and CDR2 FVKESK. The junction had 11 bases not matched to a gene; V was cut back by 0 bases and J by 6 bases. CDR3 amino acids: CASSQELFGTGVFNEQFF. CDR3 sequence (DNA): TGTGCCAGCAGCCAAGAGTTGTTCGGGACAGGGGTATTCAATGAGCAGTTCTTC.

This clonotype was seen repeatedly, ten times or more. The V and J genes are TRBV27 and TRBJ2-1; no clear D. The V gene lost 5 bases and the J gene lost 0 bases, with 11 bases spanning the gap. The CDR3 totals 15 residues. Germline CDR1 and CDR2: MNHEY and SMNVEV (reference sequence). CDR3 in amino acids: CASSPQEYSYNEQFF. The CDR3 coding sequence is TGTGCCAGCAGTCCCCAGGAGTACTCCTACAATGAGCAGTTCTTC.

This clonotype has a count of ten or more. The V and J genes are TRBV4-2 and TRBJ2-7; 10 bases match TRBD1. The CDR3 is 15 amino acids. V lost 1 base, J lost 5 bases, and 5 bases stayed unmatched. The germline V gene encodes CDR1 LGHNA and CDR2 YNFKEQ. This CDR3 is CASSQAGTGVDEQYF. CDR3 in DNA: TGTGCCAGCAGCCAAGCGGGGACAGGGGTTGACGAGCAGTACTTC.

CDR3 DNA sequence: TGTGCCAGCTATCCCGGACTAGTGGGAGCCGGCAATGAGCAGTTCTTC. The encoded protein is CASYPGLVGAGNEQFF. This chain links TRBV28 with TRBJ2-1; 7 nucleotides match TRBD2. The germline V gene encodes CDR1 MDHEN and CDR2 SYDVKM. The CDR3 is 16 residues long. Losses at the gene ends were 8 bases for V and 6 bases for J; bases not matched to a gene: 16.

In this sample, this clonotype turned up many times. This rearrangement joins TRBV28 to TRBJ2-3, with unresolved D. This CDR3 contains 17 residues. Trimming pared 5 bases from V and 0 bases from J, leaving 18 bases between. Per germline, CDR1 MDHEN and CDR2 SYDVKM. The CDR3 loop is CASSPPKIAASTDTQYF. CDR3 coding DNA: TGTGCCAGCAGTCCGCCAAAGATTGCGGCTAGCACAGATACGCAGTATTTT. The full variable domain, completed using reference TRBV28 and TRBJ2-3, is DVKVTQSSRYLVKRTGEKVFLECVQDMDHENMFWYRQDPGLGLRLIYFSYDVKMKEKGDIPEGYSVSREKKERFSLILESASTNQTSMYLCASSPPKIAASTDTQYFGPGTRLTVL.

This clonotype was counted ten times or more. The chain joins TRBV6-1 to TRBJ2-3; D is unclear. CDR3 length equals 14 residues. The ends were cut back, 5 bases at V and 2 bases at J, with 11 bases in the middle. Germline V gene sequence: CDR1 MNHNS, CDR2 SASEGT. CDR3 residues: CASSLSSPTDTQYF. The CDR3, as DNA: TGTGCCAGCAGTCTGTCGAGCCCCACAGATACGCAGTATTTT.